Listed here are 15 T cell receptor beta chains from one sample, sequenced in a study of neurological immune-mediated disorders. The time point here: longitudinal time-point 3. TCRdb used MiXCR to reprocess the 5' RACE reads, holding one entry per CDR3 protein. This table has about 99,000 distinct CDR3 sequences, roughly a tenth appearing once. Specimen: PBMCs. These receptors were collected from a female donor with HTLV-1-associated myelopathy (HAM/TSP).

This clonotype was recorded many times. The chain couples TRBV20-1 to TRBJ2-7; 9 bases are a match to TRBD1. Germline V gene data show CDR1 as DFQATT and CDR2 as SNEGSKA (reference sequence). The CDR3 has 14 residues. With V trimmed by 3 bases and J by 3 bases, 6 bases remained unmatched. The CDR3 sequence: CSASLRDRDYEQYF. The CDR3 coding sequence is TGCAGTGCTAGTCTCCGGGACAGGGACTACGAGCAGTACTTC.

This sequence joins TRBV20-1 and TRBJ2-3, with 9 bases that match TRBD2. In germline, CDR1 is DFQATT, CDR2 SNEGSKA (reference sequence). V was clipped by 7 bases and J by 11 bases; unmatched bases: 13. CDR3 length: 13 amino acids. The CDR3 sequence: CSVPVLAGPMQYF. The CDR3 region has the DNA TGCAGTGTCCCGGTACTAGCGGGCCCCATGCAGTATTTT.

This clonotype was detected ten times or more. The chain has TRBV5-1 and TRBJ2-3, with a weak D call TRBD2 (5 bases). The CDR3 runs 15 residues. From germline, CDR1 is SGHRS and CDR2 YFSETQ. V lost 0 bases and J lost 0, with 8 bases in between. CDR3 DNA: TGCGCCAGCAGCTTGGCGAGGACTAGCACAGATACGCAGTATTTT. This codes for CASSLARTSTDTQYF.

This clonotype was counted ten times or more. This chain links TRBV20-1 with TRBJ1-1; 8 bases fit TRBD1. CDR1 is DFQATT, CDR2 SNEGSKA, per germline (reference sequence). Trimming took 5 bases from V and 1 from J; bases not matched to a gene: 6. The CDR3 has 14 amino acids. In nucleotides, the CDR3 is TGCAGTGCTTCCAGGGGGACAGGGAACACTGAAGCTTTCTTT. Its protein product is CSASRGTGNTEAFF.

This clonotype has ten or more counts. The V gene is TRBV5-1, the J gene TRBJ2-2, with TRBD1 identical over 9 bases. The CDR3 runs to 16 residues. Germline V gives CDR1 SGHRS, CDR2 YFSETQ. J gave up 5 bases and V 0 bases, and 5 bases lay outside the gene matches. The DNA for the CDR3 is TGCGCCAGCAGCTTGGAGGGACAGGGCGGAACCGGGGAGCTGTTTTTT. Protein product: CASSLEGQGGTGELFF.

This chain connects TRBV5-1 to TRBJ2-3; 12 bases match TRBD1. Germline CDR1 SGHRS, CDR2 YFSETQ. This CDR3 contains 15 residues. Losses at the gene ends were 4 bases for V and 2 bases for J; bases not matched to a gene: 2. CDR3 loop: CASSRDRGPTDTQYF. In DNA form, the CDR3 reads TGCGCCAGCAGCCGGGACAGGGGGCCCACAGATACGCAGTATTTT.

The genes are TRBV18 and TRBJ2-5; the D call may be TRBD1 or TRBD2 (6 bases each). CDR3 length equals 14 residues. Trimming removed 5 bases at V and 4 bases at J, with 14 bases between. Germline CDR1 reads KGHSH; CDR2 reads LQKENI. The CDR3 sequence is CASSETRGPETQYF. DNA for the CDR3: TGTGCCAGCTCAGAGACACGGGGGCCAGAGACCCAGTACTTC.

There are many counts of this clonotype. The chain recombines TRBV5-1 with TRBJ2-7; 8 nucleotides agree with TRBD1. With V trimmed by 3 bases and J by 2 bases, 4 bases remained unmatched. CDR1 is SGHRS and CDR2 is YFSETQ in the germline V gene. The CDR3 is 14 amino acids. The CDR3 here is CASSSGTGAYEQYF. Written as DNA, the CDR3 is TGCGCCAGCAGCTCCGGGACAGGAGCCTACGAGCAGTACTTC.

This clonotype was recorded many times. The V and J genes are TRBV5-1 and TRBJ1-2; D is uncertain. The germline gives CDR1 SGHRS, CDR2 YFSETQ. Trimming stripped 4 bases from V and 2 bases from J, with 15 bases between. The CDR3 has 15 residues. The CDR3 sequence: CASSLSVGGNYGYTF. The CDR3 DNA sequence: TGCGCCAGCAGCCTCTCAGTAGGAGGAAACTATGGCTACACCTTC.

This clonotype was seen ten or more times. The chain couples TRBV9 to TRBJ2-1; D may match TRBD1 or TRBD2 (5 bases each). Germline V gene sequence: CDR1 SGDLS, CDR2 YYNGEE. V lost 0 bases and J 7 bases, leaving 17 bases between the germline ends. CDR3 length: 16 residues. CDR3 DNA sequence: TGTGCCAGCAGCGTAGAGTTGAGGGGAAGGTTAAATGAGCAGTTCTTC. Translation: CASSVELRGRLNEQFF.

This clonotype was counted at least ten times. The chain combines TRBV7-8 with TRBJ2-1; 14 nucleotides line up with TRBD2. CDR1 and CDR2 from the germline V gene are SGHVS and FQNEAQ. CDR3 length: 18 amino acids. Trimming removed 8 bases from V and 0 bases from J; junction bases left unmatched: 9. The CDR3 sequence is CASCPGLAGVSSYNEQFF. DNA for the CDR3: TGTGCCAGCTGCCCGGGACTAGCGGGGGTTAGCTCCTACAATGAGCAGTTCTTC.

The V gene is TRBV29-1, the J gene TRBJ1-2; 7 bases map to TRBD1. Germline CDR1 and CDR2: SQVTM and ANQGSEA. J was trimmed by 0 bases and V by 6 bases; bases with no gene match: 4. The CDR3 spans 13 residues. This CDR3 reads CSVWDRANYGYTF. The CDR3 DNA reads TGCAGCGTCTGGGACAGAGCTAACTATGGCTACACCTTC.

This clonotype was observed a handful of times. The chain employs TRBV5-5 and TRBJ1-1; D is undetermined. The CDR3 runs to 14 residues. CDR1 and CDR2 (germline): SGHKS, YYEKEE (reference sequence). V was cut by 2 bases and J by 2 bases, with 10 bases left in between. CDR3 in DNA: TGTGCCAGCAGCTTTCTTACGCACAACACTGAAGCTTTCTTT. It is translated as CASSFLTHNTEAFF.

As for this clonotype: No DNA is shown, since the ends of the CDR3 on it are uncertain; the CDR3 is the one TCRdb lists. The chain couples TRBV5-6 to TRBJ1-1; the table assigns TRBD1, which was not confirmed against the DNA. The CDR3 is 21 residues long, counting both termini. From germline, CDR1 is SGHDT and CDR2 YYEEEE. The CDR3 spells CASSFYICSARVGTGVGEAFF.

This clonotype was found many times. V gene TRBV4-1 combines with J gene TRBJ2-3; D call uncertain. Germline V gives CDR1 MGHRA, CDR2 YSYEKL. There are 17 residues in the CDR3. V gave up 0 bases and J gave up 2 bases, with 15 bases separating them. CDR3 DNA: TGCGCCAGCAGCCAAGAAGAACTAAGTCCTCACACAGATACGCAGTATTTT. Encoded protein: CASSQEELSPHTDTQYF.